The present entry profiles one T cell receptor beta chain with its context. This specimen belongs to a study of control samples from healthy donors and cancer patients. Only in-frame clones appear in the TCRdb table, and some are missing; sequencing was by immunoSEQ multiplex PCR. The sample shows more than 85,000 clones, approximately 90% of them seen only once. This clonotype originated in a woman younger than 30 in good health. Material: blood.

CDR3 nucleotides: TGCGCCAGCAGCTTGATGGGGGCCCGCACCGGGGAGCTGTTTTTT. Its protein product is CASSLMGARTGELFF. The V call is TRBV5-1, the J call TRBJ2-2; D possibly corresponds to TRBD1 (6 bases). This CDR3 region has 15 residues. V gave up 1 base and J gave up 4 bases, with 11 bases separating them. CDR1 is SGHRS, CDR2 YFSETQ, per germline.